The source of this T cell receptor beta chain is a study of T cells in localized non-small cell lung cancer. Study-wide findings and caveats: Out of the top 100 tumor clones, a median about 57 were seen in adjacent lung.

The table came from immunoSEQ multiplex PCR; TCRdb's copy has only in-frame clones and leaves some out. Of about 25,000 clones listed, less than 90% are singletons. V dropped 4 bases and J dropped 1 base, with 14 bases sitting between them. This CDR3 contains 15 residues. CDR1 and CDR2 (germline): SGDLS, YYNGEE. Worth noting for this clone: The target antigen is unknown.

The chain links TRBV9 to TRBJ2-5, with D possibly matching TRBD1 (5 bases). The sequence was obtained from a female donor aged 60 or older with stage I lung adenocarcinoma. Sequences were derived from peripheral blood, sampled before any cancer treatment. CDR3 sequence reads: CASSYVWGPQETQYF. CDR3 nucleotide sequence: TGTGCCAGCAGCTATGTCTGGGGCCCCCAAGAGACCCAGTACTTC.